A few counts support the clone carrying this T cell receptor beta chain. Antigen specificity is unknown. This entry is derived from a study of identical twins. Study-wide results and limits: In drawing conclusions, the study used cross-sectional statistical analysis and did not follow the same donors.

V lost 4 bases and J 11 bases, leaving 14 bases between the germline ends. CDR1 is LNHDA and CDR2 is SQIVND in the germline V gene (reference sequence). This CDR3 has 12 amino acids. TCRdb itself ran the 5' RACE reads through MiXCR, one entry per CDR3 protein. The profile shows 1.5 million to 2 million distinct CDR3 sequences, around 33% of them singletons. Sample: cord blood. The rearrangement uses TRBV19 and TRBJ2-5; possibly TRBD1 or TRBD2 for D (6 bases each). This sequence was found in a newborn girl in good health. CDR3 amino acids: CASSTGANEQYF. Written as DNA, the CDR3 is TGTGCCAGTAGTACGGGGGCGAATGAGCAGTACTTC.